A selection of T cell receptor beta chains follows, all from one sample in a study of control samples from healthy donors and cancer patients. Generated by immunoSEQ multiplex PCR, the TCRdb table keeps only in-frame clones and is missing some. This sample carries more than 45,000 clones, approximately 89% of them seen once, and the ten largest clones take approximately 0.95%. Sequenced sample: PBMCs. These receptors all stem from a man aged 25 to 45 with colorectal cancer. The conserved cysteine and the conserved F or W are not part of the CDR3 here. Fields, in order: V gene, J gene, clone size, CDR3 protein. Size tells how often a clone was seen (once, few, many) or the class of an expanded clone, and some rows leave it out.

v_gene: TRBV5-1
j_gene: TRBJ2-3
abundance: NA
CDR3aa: ASSPPTSGEGTDTQY

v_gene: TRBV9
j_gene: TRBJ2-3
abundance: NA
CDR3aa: ASSAISGLAGGPSTDTQY

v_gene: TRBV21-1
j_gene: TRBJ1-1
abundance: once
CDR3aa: ASSGSIHEAF

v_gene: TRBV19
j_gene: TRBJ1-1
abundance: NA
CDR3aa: ASSRSHGSNTEAF

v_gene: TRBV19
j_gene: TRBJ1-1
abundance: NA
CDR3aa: ASSIGGNTEAF

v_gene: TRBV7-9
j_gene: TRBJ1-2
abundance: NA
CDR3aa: ASSSIGQGDIYGYT

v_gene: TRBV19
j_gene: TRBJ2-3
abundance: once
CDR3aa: ASNLLGSTDTQY

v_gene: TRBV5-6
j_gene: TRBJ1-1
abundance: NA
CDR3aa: ASSLLGTGAF

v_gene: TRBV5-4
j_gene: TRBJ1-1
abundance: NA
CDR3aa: ASSPNLWGGGNEAF

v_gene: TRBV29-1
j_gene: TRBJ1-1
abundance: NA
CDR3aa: SGNRGGDTEAF

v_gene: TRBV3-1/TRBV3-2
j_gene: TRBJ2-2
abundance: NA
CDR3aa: ASSQDLGLRTGELF

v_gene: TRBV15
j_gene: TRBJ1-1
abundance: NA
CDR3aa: ATSRDFVSTGGWDTEAF

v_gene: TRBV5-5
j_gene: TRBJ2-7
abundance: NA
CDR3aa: ASSPLGQTGSEQY

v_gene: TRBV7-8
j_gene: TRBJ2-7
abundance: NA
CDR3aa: ASSYRGPSSYEQY

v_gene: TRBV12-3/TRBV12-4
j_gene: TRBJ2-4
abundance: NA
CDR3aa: ASSSRGGQY

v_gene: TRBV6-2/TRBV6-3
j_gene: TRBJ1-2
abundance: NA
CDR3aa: ASSYSKEKIYGYT

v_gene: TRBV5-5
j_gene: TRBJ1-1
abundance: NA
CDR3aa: ASTTGTNTEAF

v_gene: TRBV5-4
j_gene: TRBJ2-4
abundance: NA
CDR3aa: ASSFGSRAKNIQY